The 16 T cell receptor beta chains given below trace back to one sample, sequenced in a study of T cells after yellow fever vaccination. A single record per CDR3 protein comes from TCRdb applying MiXCR to the 5' RACE reads. The sample shows around 300,000 distinct CDR3 sequences, approximately 4% of them seen only once. The sequencing here drew on PBMCs, taken 5 days after the yellow fever booster vaccination. All receptors derive from a man younger than 35 who received the YFV17D yellow fever vaccine.

This clonotype has more than one count but fewer than ten. The rearrangement uses TRBV7-6 and TRBJ1-5; D remains ambiguous. This CDR3 comprises 15 residues. V was pared by 1 base and J by 1 base, with 8 bases between. Germline CDR1 SGHVS, CDR2 FNYEAQ. The CDR3 sequence: CASSLDGRSNQPQHF. In nucleotides, the CDR3 is TGTGCCAGCAGCTTAGATGGTAGGAGCAATCAGCCCCAGCATTTT.

In its sample, this clonotype was seen a few times. This chain uses TRBV12-3 or TRBV12-4 with TRBJ2-5; D not certain. CDR3 length equals 15 residues. The V end was cut by 4 bases, the J end by 2 bases, with 14 bases between. The CDR3 loop reads CASSSQPGRQETQYF. For the CDR3, the DNA is TGTGCCAGCAGTTCACAGCCGGGTCGTCAAGAGACCCAGTACTTC.

This chain's CDR3 is CASSPPSGGEQYF. Written as DNA, the CDR3 is TGTGCCAGCTCCCCCCCATCGGGGGGCGAGCAGTACTTC. The chain has TRBV18 and TRBJ2-7; 7 bases are a match to TRBD2. The CDR3 length is 13 residues. Losses at the gene ends were 6 bases for V and 6 bases for J; bases not matched to a gene: 8. Germline values: CDR1 KGHSH, CDR2 LQKENI. Full variable domain (outside the CDR3, taken from reference TRBV18 and TRBJ2-7): NAGVMQNPRHLVRRRGQEARLRCSPMKGHSHVYWYRQLPEEGLKFMVYLQKENIIDESGMPKERFSAEFPKEGPSILRIQQVVRGDSAAYFCASSPPSGGEQYFGPGTRLTVT.

The chain combines TRBV12-3 or TRBV12-4 with TRBJ2-7, with a tentative D call TRBD1 (6 bases). The CDR3 sequence is 15 residues long. V lost 3 bases, J lost 4 bases, and 16 bases lay in between. The CDR3 region has the DNA TGTGCCAGCAGTTTGTCAAATCAGGGGTCTTACGAGCAGTACTTC. This sequence encodes CASSLSNQGSYEQYF.

The V gene is TRBV20-1, the J gene TRBJ2-5, with D perhaps matching TRBD1 (5 bases). The CDR3 covers 14 residues. Trimming took 0 bases from V and 2 from J, leaving 10 bases between them. Germline V CDR1 and CDR2: DFQATT, SNEGSKA (reference sequence). The CDR3 DNA sequence: TGCAGTGCTAGAGAGCTGGGGCCTCAAGAGACCCAGTACTTC. Amino acids: CSARELGPQETQYF.

This clonotype was found a few times. This chain connects TRBV28 to TRBJ1-2; D possibly corresponds to TRBD1 (5 bases). Per the germline V gene, CDR1 is MDHEN and CDR2 is SYDVKM. The germline V and J ends were trimmed by 8 bases and 4 bases, with 14 bases remaining between them. The CDR3 is made up of 13 amino acids. The CDR3 coding sequence is TGTGCCAGCGGGGTTCGGGGACCCTATGGCTACACCTTC. Protein sequence: CASGVRGPYGYTF.

In its sample, this clonotype was seen a few times. This chain joins TRBV12-3 or TRBV12-4 and TRBJ2-2, with 8 bases fitting TRBD2. CDR3 length: 16 residues. V lost 2 bases, J lost 3 bases, and 5 bases stayed unmatched. The DNA for the CDR3 is TGTGCCAGCAGTTTAAGAACTAGCGGAGACACCGGGGAGCTGTTTTTT. Protein: CASSLRTSGDTGELFF.

This clonotype occurred many times. The CDR3: CASSSGAGGPVTQYF. The CDR3, as DNA: TGTGCCAGCAGCTCGGGCGCCGGGGGGCCGGTGACCCAGTACTTC. V is TRBV11-3 and J is TRBJ2-5; a possible D gene is TRBD2 (7 bases). The V end was cut by 4 bases, the J end by 7 bases, with 19 bases between. The V gene's germline CDR1 is SGHNT and CDR2 YENEEA. The CDR3 contains 15 residues. Using reference TRBV11-3 and TRBJ2-5 for the parts outside the CDR3, the full variable domain is EAGVVQSPRYKIIEKKQPVAFWCNPISGHNTLYWYLQNLGQGPELLIRYENEEAVDDSQLPKDRFSAERLKGVDSTLKIQPAELGDSAVYLCASSSGAGGPVTQYFGPGTRLLVL.

This clonotype was seen repeatedly, ten times or more. The chain is built from TRBV28 and TRBJ1-1; 9 bases align to TRBD1. The CDR3 is 12 residues long. CDR1 and CDR2 from the germline V gene are MDHEN and SYDVKM. V lost 5 bases, J lost 12 bases, and 7 bases stayed unmatched. The CDR3 DNA reads as TGTGCCAGCAGTCACCGGGACAGGGAAACTTTCTTT. It yields the protein CASSHRDRETFF.

The chain uses TRBV2 and TRBJ2-7; D not resolved. The V end was cut by 6 bases, the J end by 5 bases, with 20 bases between. The germline V gene has CDR1 SNHLY and CDR2 FYNNEI. This CDR3 has 15 residues. CDR3 region: CASSRTNSRPHEQYF. As DNA, the CDR3 is TGTGCCAGCAGCCGCACGAACAGTCGGCCCCACGAGCAGTACTTC.

This clonotype has only a few counts. This chain joins TRBV29-1 and TRBJ2-1, with 13 nucleotides matching TRBD2. With 6 bases clipped from V and 5 bases from J, the junction kept 7 bases outside the gene matches. CDR1 SQVTM and CDR2 ANQGSEA come from the germline V gene. This CDR3 comprises 15 residues. The CDR3 region has the DNA TGCAGCGTGGCCGGACTAGCGGGGGCTAACAATGAGCAGTTCTTC. This codes for CSVAGLAGANNEQFF.

The CDR3 is CATSTSGGAGDTQYF. The CDR3 DNA reads TGTGCCACCTCGACTAGCGGGGGGGCCGGGGATACGCAGTATTTT. The chain has TRBV24-1 and TRBJ2-3; TRBD2 matches 14 bases. The length of the CDR3 is 15 residues. V trimming: 9 bases; J trimming: 6 bases; junction bases outside the gene matches: 7. Looked up from germline, CDR1 is KGHDR and CDR2 is SFDVKD.

The chain is built from TRBV29-1 and TRBJ2-1, with 8 bases matching TRBD1. The CDR3 consists of 13 residues. V lost 8 bases to trimming and J lost 10 bases; unmatched junction nucleotides: 13. CDR1 SQVTM and CDR2 ANQGSEA come from the germline V gene. In DNA, the CDR3 is TGCAGCTTACTCAGGCAGGGGGCAGGGGAGCAGTTCTTC. It is translated as CSLLRQGAGEQFF.

This clonotype came up many times. J is TRBJ2-3 and V is TRBV7-2; D is possibly TRBD2 (6 bases). This CDR3 has 14 amino acids. From germline, CDR1 is SGHTA and CDR2 FQGNSA. V was shortened by 5 bases and J by 0 bases, with 9 bases between the two germline ends. The CDR3 protein is CASSPGLSTDTQYF. Here the CDR3 DNA reads TGTGCCAGCAGCCCGGGACTCAGCACAGATACGCAGTATTTT.

DNA for the CDR3: TGCGGGGCCTCGAGTGAAGCTTTCTTT. Protein sequence: CGASSEAFF. The chain is built from TRBV20-1 and TRBJ1-1; weak D call: TRBD1 (5 bases). Germline V gene lookup returns CDR1 DFQATT and CDR2 SNEGSKA (reference sequence). The CDR3 is made up of 9 amino acids.

This clonotype was recorded at least ten times. V usage is TRBV10-3 and J usage is TRBJ2-5; the D is unclear. CDR1 ENHRY and CDR2 SYGVKD come from the germline V gene. V dropped 4 bases and J dropped 1 base, with 4 bases sitting between them. This CDR3 comprises 12 residues. CDR3 region: CAISAGQETQYF. Written as DNA, the CDR3 is TGTGCCATCAGTGCCGGCCAAGAGACCCAGTACTTC.